This is a list of T cell receptor beta chains from one sample in a study of identical twins. TCRdb ran MiXCR on the 5' RACE reads and lists one entry per CDR3 protein. The profile shows about 690,000 distinct CDR3 sequences, 5.5% to 6.5% of them singletons. What was sequenced was naive T cells sorted from blood. These receptors were obtained from a man between 18 and 35 years old in good health. The CDR3 runs from the conserved cysteine through the conserved F or W. A D gene is named only where the DNA matches it firmly. Part of the rows lack a size; the others show once, few, many or a class for expanded clones.

clone_size,d_call,v_call,j_call,cdr3_aa,cdr3_nt
many,TRBD2,TRBV12-3/TRBV12-4,TRBJ2-3,CASRTGLAFTDTQYF,TGTGCCAGCAGGACGGGACTAGCCTTCACAGATACGCAGTATTTT
few,TRBD2,TRBV7-2,TRBJ2-5,CASSFAGGRETQYF,TGTGCCAGCAGCTTTGCGGGAGGGAGGGAGACCCAGTACTTC
few,TRBD2,TRBV12-3/TRBV12-4,TRBJ2-7,CASSPPGTSGYYEQYF,TGTGCCAGCAGTCCCCCCGGTACTAGCGGGTACTACGAGCAGTACTTC
few,.,TRBV4-3,TRBJ2-3,CASSHRDKADTQYF,TGCGCCAGCAGCCACCGGGACAAGGCAGATACGCAGTATTTT
few,TRBD1,TRBV5-6,TRBJ2-4,CASSSGTANIQYF,TGTGCCAGCAGCTCAGGGACAGCAAACATTCAGTACTTC
few,TRBD2,TRBV7-2,TRBJ2-7,CASSLGVPLAGAYEQYF,TGTGCCAGCAGCTTAGGAGTCCCTCTAGCGGGAGCCTACGAGCAGTACTTC
.,.,TRBV14,TRBJ2-5,CASSQVGITQYF,TGTGCCAGCAGCCAAGTAGGAATTACCCAGTACTTC
many,.,TRBV12-3/TRBV12-4,TRBJ2-5,CASSPPHQETQYF,TGTGCCAGCAGTCCCCCGCACCAAGAGACCCAGTACTTC
.,TRBD2,TRBV20-1,TRBJ2-1,CSAKNLREGGYNEQFF,TGCAGTGCTAAGAACCTACGGGAGGGTGGCTACAATGAGCAGTTCTTC
many,.,TRBV25-1,TRBJ1-2,CASSEGHTYGYTF,TGTGCCAGCAGTGAAGGACATACGTATGGCTACACCTTC
.,TRBD1,TRBV5-1,TRBJ2-5,CASSLLRDSQETQYF,TGCGCCAGCAGCTTGCTCCGGGACAGCCAAGAGACCCAGTACTTC
.,TRBD1,TRBV18,TRBJ2-7,CASSPSQGAYEQYF,TGTGCCAGCTCACCATCCCAGGGGGCCTACGAGCAGTACTTC
many,.,TRBV29-1,TRBJ2-1,CSVPLQEVQFF,TGCAGCGTTCCCCTCCAAGAGGTGCAGTTCTTC
.,TRBD1,TRBV24-1,TRBJ2-2,CATSDATGGRVAGELFF,TGTGCCACCAGTGATGCGACAGGGGGCAGGGTCGCCGGGGAGCTGTTTTTT
few,TRBD2,TRBV11-1,TRBJ2-5,CASSLIPPSGRRQETQYF,TGTGCCAGCAGCTTAATCCCACCTAGCGGGAGACGTCAAGAGACCCAGTACTTC
many,TRBD1,TRBV20-1,TRBJ1-2,CSARTNPQGLSGYTF,TGCAGTGCTAGAACCAACCCACAGGGGCTAAGTGGCTACACCTTC
many,.,TRBV7-9,TRBJ2-3,CASSNPTLQDTQYF,TGTGCCAGCAGCAATCCCACACTACAAGATACGCAGTATTTT
few,.,TRBV3-1,TRBJ2-4,CASSQTRMAKNIQYF,TGTGCCAGCAGCCAAACTAGGATGGCCAAAAACATTCAGTACTTC
.,TRBD2,TRBV11-3,TRBJ2-1,CASSSVTSGRASEQFF,TGTGCCAGCAGCTCCGTGACTAGCGGGAGGGCCAGTGAGCAGTTCTTC
.,.,TRBV20-1,TRBJ2-7,CSARRMASYEQYF,TGCAGTGCTAGACGGATGGCCTCCTACGAGCAGTACTTC
many,.,TRBV10-3,TRBJ2-7,CAISESRDSYEQYF,TGTGCCATCAGTGAGTCCAGGGACTCCTACGAGCAGTACTTC
many,TRBD1,TRBV4-3,TRBJ1-5,CASSRVGGTGVNQPQHF,TGCGCCAGCAGCCGAGTTGGAGGGACAGGGGTCAATCAGCCCCAGCATTTT
.,.,TRBV12-3/TRBV12-4,TRBJ2-1,CASRRLGSSYNEQFF,TGTGCCAGCAGACGACTGGGAAGCTCCTACAATGAGCAGTTCTTC
few,.,TRBV5-6,TRBJ1-5,CASSLVGGVDNQPQHF,TGTGCCAGCAGCTTGGTGGGAGGGGTCGACAATCAGCCCCAGCATTTT
.,TRBD1,TRBV7-9,TRBJ1-4,CASSFVGQGTNEKLFF,TGTGCCAGCAGCTTCGTAGGACAGGGCACTAATGAAAAACTGTTTTTT
many,TRBD2,TRBV9,TRBJ2-7,CASSVGSGTSGFYEQYF,TGTGCCAGCAGCGTAGGGTCCGGGACTAGCGGATTCTACGAGCAGTACTTC
few,TRBD1,TRBV15,TRBJ1-3,CATSRDIAGGRVNTIYF,TGTGCCACCAGCAGAGATATCGCAGGGGGAAGGGTAAACACCATATATTTT
.,.,TRBV29-1,TRBJ1-2,CSVEDWADYGYTF,TGCAGCGTTGAAGATTGGGCAGACTATGGCTACACCTTC
many,.,TRBV5-1,TRBJ2-2,CASSSTARELFF,TGCGCCAGCAGCTCAACGGCCCGGGAGCTGTTTTTT
many,TRBD2,TRBV7-3,TRBJ2-2,CASGWTSGMNTGELFF,TGTGCCAGCGGATGGACTAGCGGGATGAACACCGGGGAGCTGTTTTTT
many,TRBD1,TRBV29-1,TRBJ2-1,CSVSGSGTGYNEQFF,TGCAGCGTTTCGGGCTCCGGGACAGGGTACAATGAGCAGTTCTTC